This T cell receptor beta chain was recovered during a study of cytomegalovirus exposure and HLA in healthy donors. Study as a whole: As released early, the data held some 80 million unique TCRs from HLA-typed donors.

In the PCR, 60 Vbeta and 13 Jbeta primers were used. Sequencing used immunoSEQ multiplex PCR; TCRdb keeps in-frame clones, though not all of them. The sample gives about 95,000 clones, under 90% of which show up once; roughly 4% is in the top ten. Donors were ostensibly healthy at sampling, although undocumented immune exposures were probable. The CDR3 runs to 14 residues. Per germline, CDR1 SQVTM and CDR2 ANQGSEA. Trimming cost V 4 bases and J 8 bases; bases outside gene matches: 9. In the case of this clone: Its antigen is undetermined.

Study-level findings and limits: A later look showed TCR association rates differing by HLA locus, highest for DRB1 and lowest for HLA-C.

The source is a woman in her 70s in good health and CMV-seropositive. V is TRBV29-1 and J is TRBJ2-3; 10 bases are a match to TRBD2. Material for sequencing was PBMCs. The CDR3 nucleotides are TGCAGCGTTGCTAGCGGGAGCAGCCAAGCTACGCAGTATTTT. This translates into CSVASGSSQATQYF.